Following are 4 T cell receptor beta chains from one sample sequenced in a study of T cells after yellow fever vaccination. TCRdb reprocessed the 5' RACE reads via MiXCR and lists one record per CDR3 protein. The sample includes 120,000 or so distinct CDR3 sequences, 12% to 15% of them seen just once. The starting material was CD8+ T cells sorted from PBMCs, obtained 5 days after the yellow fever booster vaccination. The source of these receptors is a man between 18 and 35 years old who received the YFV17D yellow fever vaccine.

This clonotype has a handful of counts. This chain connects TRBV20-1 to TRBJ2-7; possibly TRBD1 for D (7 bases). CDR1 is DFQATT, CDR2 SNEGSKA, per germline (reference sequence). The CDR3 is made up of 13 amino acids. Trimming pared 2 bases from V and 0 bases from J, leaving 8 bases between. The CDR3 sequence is CSARQGGSYEQYV. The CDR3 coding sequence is TGCAGTGCTAGACAGGGGGGCTCCTACGAGCAGTACGTC.

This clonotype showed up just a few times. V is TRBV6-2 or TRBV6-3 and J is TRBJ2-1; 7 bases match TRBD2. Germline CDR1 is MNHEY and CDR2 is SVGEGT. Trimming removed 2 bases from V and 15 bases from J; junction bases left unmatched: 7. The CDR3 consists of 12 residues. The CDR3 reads CASSYPSGERFF. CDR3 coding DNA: TGTGCCAGCAGTTACCCGAGCGGGGAACGGTTCTTC.

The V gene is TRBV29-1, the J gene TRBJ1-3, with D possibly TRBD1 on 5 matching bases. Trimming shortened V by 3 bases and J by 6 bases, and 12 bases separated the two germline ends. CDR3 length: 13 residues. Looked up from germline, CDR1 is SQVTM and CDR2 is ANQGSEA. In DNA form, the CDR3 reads TGCAGCGTTGAGGAGGGGCGCGTAAACACCATATATTTT. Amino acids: CSVEEGRVNTIYF.

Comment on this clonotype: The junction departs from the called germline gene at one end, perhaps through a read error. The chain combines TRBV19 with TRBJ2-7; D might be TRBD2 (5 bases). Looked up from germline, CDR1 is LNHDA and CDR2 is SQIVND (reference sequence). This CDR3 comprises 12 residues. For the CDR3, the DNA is TGTGCCAGCAGTAAATTCGGGGTGCCCTCGTACTTC. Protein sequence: CASSKFGVPSYF.